There are many counts of the clone carrying this TCR beta chain. What it binds is not known. The data are from a study of identical twins. Using its own MiXCR run on the 5' RACE reads, TCRdb lists one record per CDR3 protein. The sample lists about 260,000 distinct CDR3 sequences, about 7% seen once, with roughly 3.7% in the top ten. The V gene's germline CDR1 is LGHDT and CDR2 YNNKEL (reference sequence). V lost 2 bases, J lost 1 base, and 9 bases stayed unmatched. The CDR3 has 17 amino acids. Regarding the study as a whole: Analyses of zero insertions could, in part, be confounded by invariant MAIT and iNKT cells.

Another study also made use of these data, one on yellow fever vaccine responses in identical twins.

V is TRBV3-1 and J is TRBJ1-1; 8 positions agree with TRBD1. Sequencing used memory (CD45RO+) T cells sorted from blood. The sequence derives from a woman younger than 35 in good health. CDR3 in amino acids: CASSQRGTGGTNTEAFF. The CDR3 nucleotides read TGTGCCAGCAGCCAACGCGGAACAGGGGGAACGAACACTGAAGCTTTCTTT.